Presented here are 15 T cell receptor beta chains from one specimen sequenced in a study of identical twins' blood T cells. TCRdb re-called the 5' RACE reads with MiXCR, one entry per CDR3 protein. The table has roughly 340,000 distinct CDR3 sequences, 28% seen once. Sequencing was performed on PBMCs. These receptors were obtained from a woman between 18 and 50 years old in good health.

The chain has TRBV29-1 and TRBJ1-5; maybe TRBD1 (6 bases). This CDR3 region has 13 residues. CDR1 SQVTM and CDR2 ANQGSEA come from the germline V gene. The ends were cut back, 4 bases at V and 3 bases at J, with 10 bases in the middle. DNA for the CDR3: TGCAGCGTTGGACAGGTTCTCAATCAGCCCCAGCATTTT. Amino acid sequence: CSVGQVLNQPQHF.

V is TRBV15 and J is TRBJ2-3, with D possibly called TRBD1 or TRBD2 (6 bases each). The CDR3 extends over 15 amino acids. The germline gives CDR1 LNHNV, CDR2 YYDKDF (reference sequence). V gave up 4 bases and J gave up 5 bases, with 16 bases separating them. Here the CDR3 reads CATSTRLGGGDTQYF. Written as DNA, the CDR3 is TGTGCCACCAGCACTAGACTAGGGGGAGGAGATACGCAGTATTTT.

The chain combines TRBV19 with TRBJ2-2, with D possibly being TRBD2 (6 bases). V was shortened by 7 bases and J by 6 bases, with 12 bases between the two germline ends. Germline V CDR1 and CDR2: LNHDA, SQIVND (reference sequence). The CDR3 consists of 13 residues. CDR3 residues: CASKPASAGELFF. Written as DNA, the CDR3 is TGTGCCAGTAAACCCGCTAGCGCCGGGGAGCTGTTTTTT. The full variable domain, with the rest looked up from reference TRBV19 and TRBJ2-2, is DGGITQSPKYLFRKEGQNVTLSCEQNLNHDAMYWYRQDPGQGLRLIYYSQIVNDFQKGDIAEGYSVSREKKESFPLTVTSAQKNPTAFYLCASKPASAGELFFGEGSRLTVL.

There are a few counts of this clonotype. CDR3 region: CASSPSGGEKLFF. CDR3 nucleotide sequence: TGTGCCAGCTCACCATCTGGGGGTGAAAAACTGTTTTTT. This rearrangement joins TRBV18 to TRBJ1-4, with D possibly being TRBD1 (5 bases). V was pared by 2 bases and J by 7 bases, with 8 bases between. Germline V gene lookup returns CDR1 KGHSH and CDR2 LQKENI. The CDR3 runs to 13 residues. The full variable domain, completed using reference TRBV18 and TRBJ1-4, is NAGVMQNPRHLVRRRGQEARLRCSPMKGHSHVYWYRQLPEEGLKFMVYLQKENIIDESGMPKERFSAEFPKEGPSILRIQQVVRGDSAAYFCASSPSGGEKLFFGSGTQLSVL.

V usage is TRBV20-1 and J usage is TRBJ2-3, with 7 bases identical to TRBD2. Germline CDR1 is DFQATT and CDR2 is SNEGSKA (reference sequence). V dropped 1 base and J dropped 3; count of bases not matched to a gene: 10. The CDR3 loop spans 16 amino acids. In nucleotides, the CDR3 is TGCAGTGCTAGAGGGGGGGGGACTGCAACTACAGATACGCAGTATTTT. Translating it yields CSARGGGTATTDTQYF.

This clonotype was seen a few times. The J gene is TRBJ1-2, the V gene TRBV29-1; 7 nucleotides align to TRBD1. Germline V gene data show CDR1 as SQVTM and CDR2 as ANQGSEA. V was clipped by 1 base and J by 4 bases; unmatched bases: 12. This CDR3 contains 16 residues. CDR3 bases: TGCAGCGTTGAAGGACAGGGCTCCCATCAAAGCTATGGCTACACCTTC. Amino acid sequence: CSVEGQGSHQSYGYTF.

This clonotype is a singleton in its sample. The V call is TRBV19, the J call TRBJ1-1; no clear D gene. Germline CDR1 LNHDA, CDR2 SQIVND (reference sequence). V lost 4 bases and J lost 1, with 19 bases in between. This CDR3 is built from 17 residues. CDR3 amino acids: CASSKFILRETNTEAFF. DNA of the CDR3: TGTGCCAGTAGTAAATTTATCCTCCGGGAAACGAACACTGAAGCTTTCTTT. Full variable domain (missing parts from reference TRBV19 and TRBJ1-1): DGGITQSPKYLFRKEGQNVTLSCEQNLNHDAMYWYRQDPGQGLRLIYYSQIVNDFQKGDIAEGYSVSREKKESFPLTVTSAQKNPTAFYLCASSKFILRETNTEAFFGQGTRLTVV.

V usage is TRBV20-1 and J usage is TRBJ2-2; maybe TRBD2 (5 bases). Germline values: CDR1 DFQATT, CDR2 SNEGSKA (reference sequence). The CDR3 covers 14 residues. Trimming pared 2 bases from V and 1 base from J, leaving 8 bases between. CDR3 loop: CSARLAGNTGELFF. The CDR3 DNA is TGCAGTGCTAGACTGGCGGGGAACACCGGGGAGCTGTTTTTT.

This clonotype was detected only once. One end of the junction is discordant with germline, which a read error may explain. V and J are TRBV12-3 or TRBV12-4 and TRBJ1-2, with a tentative D call TRBD1 (6 bases). This CDR3 is 14 amino acids long. The CDR3: CASSRDTPTYDYTF. The DNA of the CDR3 is TGTGCCAGCAGTCGGGACACACCGACCTATGACTACACCTTC.

This clonotype has a count of ten or more. This chain links TRBV11-3 with TRBJ2-1, with TRBD2 matching over 10 bases. V lost 1 base to trimming and J lost 10 bases; unmatched junction nucleotides: 10. The CDR3 totals 16 residues. Per the germline V gene, CDR1 is SGHNT and CDR2 is YENEEA. The CDR3 DNA follows: TGTGCCAGCAGCTTAGTTATACTAGCGGGGAGGACGGAGCAGTTCTTC. As protein: CASSLVILAGRTEQFF.

DNA for the CDR3: TGTGCCAGCACCCCAGGGGGCGATGAGCAGTTCTTC. It codes for CASTPGGDEQFF. The V gene is TRBV6-5, the J gene TRBJ2-1, with 8 bases that match TRBD1. The V segment lost 7 bases and the J segment 8 bases; nucleotides outside the gene matches: 4. The CDR3 has 12 residues. Germline loops: CDR1 MNHEY, CDR2 SVGAGI.

This clonotype was seen more than once but under ten times. The V and J genes are TRBV20-1 and TRBJ2-3; tentative D call: TRBD2 (6 bases). This CDR3 is built from 11 residues. V was shortened by 4 bases and J by 9 bases, with 11 bases between the two germline ends. Germline CDR1 reads DFQATT; CDR2 reads SNEGSKA (reference sequence). The CDR3 DNA reads TGCAGTGCTACCCGAGCGGGCACGCAGTATTTT. Protein product: CSATRAGTQYF.

CDR3 in DNA: TGTGCCAGCAGCCCCGACATTCGGCAGTACTTC. Amino acids: CASSPDIRQYF. The chain joins TRBV11-2 to TRBJ2-5; D uncertain. Germline CDR1 SGHAT, CDR2 FQNNGV. The CDR3 is 11 amino acids. V gave up 5 bases and J gave up 11 bases, with 12 bases separating them.

This chain links TRBV12-3 or TRBV12-4 with TRBJ1-5, with unresolved D. CDR3 length equals 15 residues. V lost 1 base, J lost 6 bases, and 13 bases lay in between. The CDR3 region is CASSLGWGGGQPQHF. CDR3 in DNA: TGTGCCAGCAGTTTAGGTTGGGGTGGCGGTCAGCCCCAGCATTTT.

This clonotype was counted a few times. The V gene is TRBV6-2 or TRBV6-3, the J gene TRBJ2-2, with unresolved D. The CDR3 is 15 amino acids. The V end was cut by 0 bases, the J end by 0 bases, with 5 bases between. The germline gives CDR1 MNHEY, CDR2 SVGEGT. CDR3 bases: TGTGCCAGCAGTTACTCGCCCACGAACACCGGGGAGCTGTTTTTT. Translation gives CASSYSPTNTGELFF.